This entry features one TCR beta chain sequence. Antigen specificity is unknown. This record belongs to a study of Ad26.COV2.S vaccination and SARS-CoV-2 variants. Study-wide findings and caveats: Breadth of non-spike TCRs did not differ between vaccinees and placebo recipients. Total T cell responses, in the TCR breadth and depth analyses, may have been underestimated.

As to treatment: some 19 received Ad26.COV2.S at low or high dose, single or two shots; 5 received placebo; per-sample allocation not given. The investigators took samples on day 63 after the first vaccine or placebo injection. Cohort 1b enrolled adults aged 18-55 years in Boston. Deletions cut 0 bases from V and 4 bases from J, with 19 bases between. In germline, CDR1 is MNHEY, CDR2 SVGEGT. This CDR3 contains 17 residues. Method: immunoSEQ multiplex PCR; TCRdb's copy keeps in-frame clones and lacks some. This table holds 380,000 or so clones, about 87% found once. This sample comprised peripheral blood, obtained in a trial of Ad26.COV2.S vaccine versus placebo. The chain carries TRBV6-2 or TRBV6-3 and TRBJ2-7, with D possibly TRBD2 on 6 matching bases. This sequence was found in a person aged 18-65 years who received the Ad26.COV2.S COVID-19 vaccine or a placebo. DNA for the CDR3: TGTGCCAGCAGTTACTCGGCCCAGGAACTAGCAAGATACGAGCAGTACTTC. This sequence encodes CASSYSAQELARYEQYF.